The sequence of this T cell receptor beta chain was determined in a study of OX40 agonist ivuxolimab in advanced cancers. The overall study: The dose-escalation cohort was around 83% male, with a mean age of 60 years, ranging about 23 to 90.

General study findings and limits: Some of the nonresponding patients also showed low levels of normalized T-cell clonal expansion. Antigen specificity was not determined for the expanded peripheral T cells. CD8+ T cells (on average) carried more expanded clones than CD4+ T cells.

The germline CDR1 and CDR2 sequences are MDHEN and SYDVKM. With 7 bases clipped from V and 5 bases from J, the junction kept 9 bases outside the gene matches. The CDR3 is made up of 15 amino acids. A word on this clone: Its antigen is unknown.

The data were produced by immunoSEQ multiplex PCR, yet TCRdb's version contains in-frame clones alone and is incomplete. The data show 40,000 to 55,000 clones, with 88% seen just once and roughly 14% held by the top ten. This TCR came from an adult with an advanced solid tumor such as melanoma, head and neck, liver or kidney cancer. The sequenced sample was CD4+ or CD8+ T cells sorted from blood, obtained in a trial of the OX40 agonist ivuxolimab. The chain carries TRBV28 and TRBJ2-1, with TRBD2 identical over 9 bases. The CDR3 protein is CASTRSGTSNNEQFF. CDR3 bases: TGTGCCAGCACACGTTCCGGGACTAGCAACAATGAGCAGTTCTTC.